This passage covers 32 T cell receptor beta chains from one sample sequenced in a study of cytomegalovirus exposure and HLA in healthy donors. Researchers ran the PCR with 60 Vbeta and 13 Jbeta primers. Here immunoSEQ multiplex PCR was the method, and the copy in TCRdb shows in-frame clones only, minus some. Of approximately 170,000 clones listed, 60% to 80% are singletons. Specimen: PBMCs. The origin of the receptors is a middle-aged man in good health and CMV-seronegative.

The chain links TRBV7-8 to TRBJ1-3; 11 bases map to TRBD1. Germline V CDR1 and CDR2: SGHVS, FQNEAQ. The junction had 3 bases not matched to a gene; V was cut back by 1 base and J by 4 bases. The CDR3 is 16 residues long. As DNA, the CDR3 is TGTGCCAGCAGCTTAGGGACAGGGGGCGCCGGAAACACCATATATTTT. Its translation: CASSLGTGGAGNTIYF.

This clone was detected only a few times. The chain couples TRBV6-5 to TRBJ2-7; 10 nucleotides align to TRBD2. The junction had 5 bases not matched to a gene; V was cut back by 6 bases and J by 3 bases. CDR1 is MNHEY, CDR2 SVGAGI, per germline. The CDR3 extends over 14 amino acids. CDR3: CASRARLAGYEQYF. CDR3 sequence (DNA): TGTGCCAGCAGGGCAAGACTAGCGGGCTACGAGCAGTACTTC.

The chain couples TRBV9 to TRBJ2-5; 8 bases map to TRBD1. Looked up from germline, CDR1 is SGDLS and CDR2 is YYNGEE. The CDR3 runs to 15 residues. V shed 2 bases, J shed 2 bases, and the junction held 5 bases outside the gene matches. CDR3 in DNA: TGTGCCAGCAGCGTCTGGACAGGGCAGCAAGAGACCCAGTACTTC. It translates to CASSVWTGQQETQYF. Filled out from reference TRBV9 and TRBJ2-5, the complete variable domain reads DSGVTQTPKHLITATGQRVTLRCSPRSGDLSVYWYQQSLDQGLQFLIQYYNGEERAKGNILERFSAQQFPDLHSELNLSSLELGDSALYFCASSVWTGQQETQYFGPGTRLLVL.

The chain couples TRBV5-1 to TRBJ2-7, with 11 bases aligning to TRBD2. The assigned J gene may be wrong: the sequence end matches TRBJ2-1 better. In germline, CDR1 is SGHRS, CDR2 YFSETQ. The CDR3 length is 16 residues. CDR3 bases: TGCGCCAGCAGCTTGAATTTGCGGACTAGCGGGAATGAGCAGTTCTTC. This encodes CASSLNLRTSGNEQFF.

This chain connects TRBV5-1 to TRBJ2-5; 7 bases are shared with TRBD2. This CDR3 region has 14 residues. The V and J ends lost 2 bases and 5 bases, in that order; junction bases with no gene match: 6. The germline CDR1 and CDR2 sequences are SGHRS and YFSETQ. The CDR3 DNA is TGCGCCAGCAGCTTCCGCGGGGGTGGGGAGACCCAGTACTTC. Its protein product is CASSFRGGGETQYF.

This clone was picked up a small number of times. This same CDR3 is encoded by further DNA sequences in the sample. V usage is TRBV20-1 and J usage is TRBJ2-5; D is unresolved. Trimming stripped 4 bases from V and 2 bases from J, with 2 bases between. The CDR3 runs to 10 residues. The germline gives CDR1 DFQATT, CDR2 SNEGSKA (reference sequence). CDR3 nucleotides: TGCAGTGCTACACAAGAGACCCAGTACTTC. Encoded protein: CSATQETQYF.

The rearrangement links TRBV5-4 to TRBJ1-2; no clear D. Germline CDR1 is SGHNT and CDR2 is YYREEE (reference sequence). V lost 4 bases and J lost 2, with 15 bases in between. The CDR3 consists of 15 residues. The CDR3 nucleotides are TGTGCCAGCAGCCGTTCGGGAGGGAACAACTATGGCTACACCTTC. Translation gives CASSRSGGNNYGYTF.

The genes are TRBV5-1 and TRBJ1-1, with TRBD1 matching 7 bases. In germline, CDR1 is SGHRS, CDR2 YFSETQ. The CDR3 is 14 amino acids. V dropped 4 bases and J dropped 5; count of bases not matched to a gene: 8. The DNA of the CDR3 is TGCGCCAGCAGCGAGGAGGGGGCTGGAACTGAAGCTTTCTTT. It translates to CASSEEGAGTEAFF.

This clone was seen only once. This chain uses TRBV19 with TRBJ1-3; D perhaps matches TRBD1 (5 bases). The germline CDR1 and CDR2 sequences are LNHDA and SQIVND (reference sequence). The length of the CDR3 is 13 residues. V was cut by 5 bases and J by 2 bases, with 7 bases left in between. Written as DNA, the CDR3 is TGTGCCAGTAGTGAGACAGCTGGAAACACCATATATTTT. Its protein product is CASSETAGNTIYF.

The chain is built from TRBV14 and TRBJ1-3, with 8 bases matching TRBD1. Germline V gives CDR1 SGHDN, CDR2 FVKESK. Germline trimming cut 1 base from V and 5 bases from J; bases unmatched to any gene: 4. This CDR3 is built from 15 residues. CDR3 sequence reads: CASSQAGGARNTIYF. In nucleotides, the CDR3 is TGTGCCAGCAGCCAAGCAGGGGGCGCGAGAAACACCATATATTTT.

The V and J genes are TRBV4-3 and TRBJ2-7, with 9 bases identical to TRBD2. The CDR3 length is 18 residues. V was pared by 1 base and J by 0 bases, with 10 bases of the junction left unmatched. Germline V gives CDR1 LGHNA, CDR2 YSLEER. This CDR3 is CASSQALLTSGSSYEQYF. The CDR3 bases are TGCGCCAGCAGCCAAGCCCTTCTGACTAGCGGTAGCTCCTACGAGCAGTACTTC.

To note about this clone: Other DNA sequences in the same sample also yield this CDR3. This sequence joins TRBV12-5 and TRBJ2-2, with 12 bases fitting TRBD2. Germline CDR1 and CDR2: LGHNT and FRNRAP. V shed 1 base, J shed 4 bases, and the junction held 4 bases outside the gene matches. The CDR3 length is 17 residues. The CDR3 bases are TGTGCTAGTGGTTTGGGACTAGCGGGGGTTCCCACCGGGGAGCTGTTTTTT. This codes for CASGLGLAGVPTGELFF.

This clone was detected a few times. This chain joins TRBV29-1 and TRBJ2-7, with D hard to call. The CDR3 spans 12 residues. Trimming removed 7 bases from V and 3 bases from J, with 13 bases in between. In germline, CDR1 is SQVTM, CDR2 ANQGSEA. CDR3 nucleotide sequence: TGCAGCGCTCACGAGTCGGGCTACGAGCAGTACTTC. Its translation: CSAHESGYEQYF.

In the case of this clone: Relative to the germline gene, one junction end is altered; a read error may explain this. The CDR3 region has the DNA TGTGCTAGCAGCTTAGCGTATCCTTTGCGGGGACCCTACAATGAGCAGTTCTTC. Translation: CASSLAYPLRGPYNEQFF. This chain links TRBV7-7 with TRBJ2-1; D is possibly TRBD2 (6 bases). This CDR3 is 18 amino acids long. CDR1 and CDR2 from the germline V gene are SSHAT and FNYEAQ (reference sequence).

The table lists this clone with a few counts. The V gene is TRBV2, the J gene TRBJ2-3; 14 bases line up with TRBD2. V trimming: 5 bases; J trimming: 11 bases; junction bases outside the gene matches: 6. The length of the CDR3 is 14 residues. Germline loops: CDR1 SNHLY, CDR2 FYNNEI. This CDR3 reads CASSPGLAGVMQYF. The DNA of the CDR3 is TGTGCCAGCAGTCCGGGACTAGCGGGAGTTATGCAGTATTTT. Full variable domain (rest looked up from reference TRBV2 and TRBJ2-3): EPEVTQTPSHQVTQMGQEVILRCVPISNHLYFYWYRQILGQKVEFLVSFYNNEISEKSEIFDDQFSVERPDGSNFTLKIRSTKLEDSAMYFCASSPGLAGVMQYFGPGTRLTVL.

This clone was observed a single time. The chain joins TRBV7-2 to TRBJ2-7, with 7 positions matching TRBD2. This CDR3 contains 15 residues. Germline V gene sequence: CDR1 SGHTA, CDR2 FQGNSA. V gave up 4 bases and J gave up 2 bases; unmatched junction bases: 8. This CDR3 reads CASSSGGGTPYEQYF. For the CDR3, the DNA is TGTGCCAGCAGCTCTGGGGGAGGGACCCCCTACGAGCAGTACTTC.

The CDR3 sequence: CATSTVTREAFF. The CDR3 DNA sequence: TGTGCCACCAGCACTGTAACCCGGGAAGCTTTCTTT. This chain links TRBV15 with TRBJ1-1; D remains ambiguous. The V end lost 4 bases, the J end lost 8 bases, and 11 bases lay between the germline ends. The CDR3 contains 12 residues. Germline loops: CDR1 LNHNV, CDR2 YYDKDF (reference sequence).

The chain uses TRBV19 and TRBJ1-5; 9 bases match TRBD1. The CDR3 is 13 residues long. V was clipped by 6 bases and J by 5 bases; unmatched bases: 2. Germline CDR1 is LNHDA and CDR2 is SQIVND (reference sequence). The CDR3 sequence is CASRRTGDQPQHF. CDR3 nucleotide sequence: TGTGCCAGTAGGCGGACAGGGGATCAGCCCCAGCATTTT.

The chain has TRBV7-2 and TRBJ2-7, with TRBD1 as a possible D gene (7 bases). Germline values: CDR1 SGHTA, CDR2 FQGNSA. With 5 bases removed from V and 0 bases from J, the gap between germline ends came to 14 bases. CDR3 length equals 15 residues. This CDR3 reads CASSLRGVYSYEQYF. For the CDR3, the DNA is TGTGCCAGCAGCCTCAGGGGGGTGTACTCCTACGAGCAGTACTTC.

V gene TRBV19 combines with J gene TRBJ1-3; TRBD1 is a possible D gene (5 bases). Germline V gives CDR1 LNHDA, CDR2 SQIVND (reference sequence). The CDR3 length is 18 residues. V dropped 1 base and J dropped 2 bases, with 18 bases sitting between them. Here the CDR3 DNA reads TGTGCCAGTAGTATAGTAGCGGGCAGGGAAGATGCTGGAAACACCATATATTTT. Protein sequence: CASSIVAGREDAGNTIYF.

This clone was seen only a few times. The chain uses TRBV7-2 and TRBJ2-2; 7 bases line up with TRBD2. After removal of 5 bases from V and 6 bases from J, the junction contained 9 bases not matched to a gene. Germline assignment: CDR1 SGHTA and CDR2 FQGNSA. The CDR3 runs 15 residues. The DNA of the CDR3 is TGTGCCAGCAGCAGATGGCGGGGGACCCCCGGGGAGCTGTTTTTT. Translation gives CASSRWRGTPGELFF. The full variable domain, with the rest looked up from reference TRBV7-2 and TRBJ2-2, is GAGVSQSPSNKVTEKGKDVELRCDPISGHTALYWYRQSLGQGLEFLIYFQGNSAPDKSGLPSDRFSAERTGGSVSTLTIQRTQQEDSAVYLCASSRWRGTPGELFFGEGSRLTVL.

This chain uses TRBV19 with TRBJ1-5; 7 bases fit TRBD1. J lost 0 bases, V lost 6 bases, and 11 bases had no gene match. From germline, CDR1 is LNHDA and CDR2 SQIVND (reference sequence). The CDR3 extends over 17 amino acids. This chain's CDR3 is CASSDKGQTYSNQPQHF. For the CDR3, the DNA is TGTGCCAGTAGCGACAAGGGACAGACCTATAGCAATCAGCCCCAGCATTTT.

This clone has a handful of counts. V usage is TRBV2 and J usage is TRBJ2-1; 10 nucleotides align to TRBD2. Germline V gene lookup returns CDR1 SNHLY and CDR2 FYNNEI. Trimming at V came to 6 bases and at J to 4 bases, leaving 15 bases not matched to a gene. The length of the CDR3 is 18 residues. The DNA of the CDR3 is TGTGCCAGCAGCGCCCTTTGGCCTAGCGGGAGAGGGTACAATGAGCAGTTCTTC. Amino acids: CASSALWPSGRGYNEQFF.

This clone came up a few times. This chain joins TRBV6-1 and TRBJ2-2; a possible D gene is TRBD2 (6 bases). V shed 10 bases and J shed 2 bases, with 14 bases lying between them. The germline gives CDR1 MNHNS, CDR2 SASEGT. The CDR3 has 14 amino acids. The CDR3 DNA is TGTGCCACCCAAAGGGACTTAAACACCGGGGAGCTGTTTTTT. Its protein is CATQRDLNTGELFF.

This clone appeared a single time. The V gene is TRBV25-1, the J gene TRBJ2-3, with TRBD2 identical over 11 bases. The germline CDR1 and CDR2 sequences are MGHDK and SYGVNS. After removal of 5 bases from V and 5 bases from J, the junction contained 3 bases not matched to a gene. The CDR3 is made up of 14 amino acids. DNA of the CDR3: TGTGCCAGCAGTCTAGCGGGAGGCGTAGATACGCAGTATTTT. It translates to CASSLAGGVDTQYF.

The J gene is TRBJ2-7, the V gene TRBV16; a weak D match, TRBD1 (6 bases). Looked up from germline, CDR1 is KGHSY and CDR2 is FQNENV. The ends were cut back, 1 base at V and 2 bases at J, with 9 bases in the middle. The CDR3 has 14 residues. In nucleotides, the CDR3 is TGTGCCAGCAGCCAATTGGACAGTCCCTACGAGCAGTACTTC. This translates into CASSQLDSPYEQYF.

A few counts support this clone. The rearrangement links TRBV11-3 to TRBJ2-3; the D gene is possibly TRBD2 (7 bases). The CDR3 spans 15 residues. Germline V lookup: CDR1 SGHNT, CDR2 YENEEA. V gave up 5 bases and J gave up 2 bases, with 14 bases separating them. CDR3 residues: CASSRAGATTDTQYF. The CDR3 region has the DNA TGTGCCAGCAGCCGGGCGGGGGCGACCACAGATACGCAGTATTTT. Looking up the rest from reference TRBV11-3 and TRBJ2-3 gives the full variable domain: EAGVVQSPRYKIIEKKQPVAFWCNPISGHNTLYWYLQNLGQGPELLIRYENEEAVDDSQLPKDRFSAERLKGVDSTLKIQPAELGDSAVYLCASSRAGATTDTQYFGPGTRLTVL.

This chain uses TRBV30 with TRBJ2-5; D may be TRBD2 (6 bases). The J call may be in error: the DNA end matches TRBJ2-7 better. Per the germline V gene, CDR1 is GTSNPN and CDR2 is SVGIG (reference sequence). The CDR3 is 11 amino acids. The CDR3 sequence: CAWGGVHEQYF. Written as DNA, the CDR3 is TGTGCCTGGGGAGGGGTTCACGAGCAGTACTTC.

This clone was counted between two and nine times. The rearrangement joins TRBV7-2 to TRBJ2-1, with D perhaps TRBD2 (5 bases). Between the trimmed V and J ends, which lost 5 bases and 10 bases, there was a span of 12 bases. Looked up from germline, CDR1 is SGHTA and CDR2 is FQGNSA. The length of the CDR3 is 12 residues. CDR3 sequence reads: CASSPGIMEQFF. Written as DNA, the CDR3 is TGTGCCAGCAGCCCGGGGATAATGGAGCAGTTCTTC.

The V and J genes are TRBV6-5 and TRBJ1-2, with a weak D call TRBD1 (5 bases). Per germline, CDR1 MNHEY and CDR2 SVGAGI. There are 14 residues in the CDR3. V lost 2 bases and J 7 bases, leaving 14 bases between the germline ends. The chain's CDR3 is CASSYSRGEVGYTF. CDR3 nucleotides: TGTGCCAGCAGTTACAGTAGAGGGGAGGTTGGCTACACCTTC.

The chain employs TRBV11-3 and TRBJ2-2; D is uncertain. Deletions cut 1 base from V and 3 bases from J, with 9 bases between. The CDR3 totals 15 residues. Germline V lookup: CDR1 SGHNT, CDR2 YENEEA. The CDR3 bases are TGTGCCAGCAGCTTAGTCGGGTTGGACACCGGGGAGCTGTTTTTT. Protein: CASSLVGLDTGELFF.

The chain uses TRBV11-2 and TRBJ2-1; D is perhaps TRBD2 (6 bases). The V gene's germline CDR1 is SGHAT and CDR2 FQNNGV. This CDR3 has 15 residues. V was cut by 6 bases and J by 6 bases, with 18 bases left in between. CDR3 region: CASSFMTGERNEQFF. In DNA form, the CDR3 reads TGTGCCAGCAGTTTCATGACGGGAGAGCGCAATGAGCAGTTCTTC.